This T cell receptor beta chain was identified during a study of blood T cell repertoires in COVID-19. The CDR3 spans 17 residues. V was cut by 3 bases and J by 6 bases, with 20 bases left in between. CDR1 is MGHRA and CDR2 is YSYEKL in the germline V gene. Sequencing was performed with immunoSEQ multiplex PCR; in TCRdb, only in-frame clones are kept and a portion is missing. There are about 240,000 clones in the sample; about 87% occur only once, and under 9% lies in the top ten. This TCR came from a woman between 65 and 79 years old with active or convalescent COVID-19. The V call is TRBV4-1, the J call TRBJ1-4; D gene uncertain. The sequenced sample was peripheral blood. DNA of the CDR3: TGCGCCAGCAGCCAGGGGAGGCGTAAGCGATGGGATGAAAAACTGTTTTTT. As protein: CASSQGRRKRWDEKLFF.